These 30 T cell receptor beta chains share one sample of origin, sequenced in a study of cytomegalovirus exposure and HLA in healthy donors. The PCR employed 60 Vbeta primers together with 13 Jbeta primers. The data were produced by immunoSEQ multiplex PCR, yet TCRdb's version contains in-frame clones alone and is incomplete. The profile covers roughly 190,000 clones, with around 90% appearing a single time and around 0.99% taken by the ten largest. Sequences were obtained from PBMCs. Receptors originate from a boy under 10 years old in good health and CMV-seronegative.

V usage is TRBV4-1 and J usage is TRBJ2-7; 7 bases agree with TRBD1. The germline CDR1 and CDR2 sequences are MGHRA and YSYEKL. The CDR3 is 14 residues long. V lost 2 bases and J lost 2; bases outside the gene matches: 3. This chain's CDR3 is CASSQLTGAYEQYF. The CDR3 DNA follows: TGCGCCAGCAGCCAATTAACAGGGGCCTACGAGCAGTACTTC.

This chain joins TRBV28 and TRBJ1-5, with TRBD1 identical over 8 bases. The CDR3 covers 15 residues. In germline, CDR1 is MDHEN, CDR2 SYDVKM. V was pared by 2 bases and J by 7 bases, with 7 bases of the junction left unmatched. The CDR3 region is CASSLQGARSQPQHF. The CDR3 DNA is TGTGCCAGCAGTTTACAGGGGGCACGGAGCCAGCCCCAGCATTTT.

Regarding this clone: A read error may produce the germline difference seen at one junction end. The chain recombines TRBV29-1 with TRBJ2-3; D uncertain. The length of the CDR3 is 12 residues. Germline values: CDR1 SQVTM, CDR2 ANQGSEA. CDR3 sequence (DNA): TGCAGCGTTGACCCACGCACAGATACGCAATATTTT. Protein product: CSVDPRTDTQYF.

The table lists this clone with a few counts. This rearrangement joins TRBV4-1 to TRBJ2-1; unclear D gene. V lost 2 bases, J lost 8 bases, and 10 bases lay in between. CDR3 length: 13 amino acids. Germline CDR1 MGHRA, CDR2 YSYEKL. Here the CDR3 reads CASSQRAIHEQFF. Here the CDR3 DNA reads TGCGCCAGCAGCCAAAGAGCCATCCATGAGCAGTTCTTC.

Here the CDR3 DNA reads TGCGCCAGCAGCTTGCGACTAGCAGATCGCAATGAGCAGTTCTTC. This gives the protein CASSLRLADRNEQFF. This chain links TRBV5-1 with TRBJ2-1; TRBD2 agrees at 7 bases. Germline CDR1 reads SGHRS; CDR2 reads YFSETQ. J gave up 6 bases and V 1 base, and 7 bases lay outside the gene matches. This CDR3 is built from 15 residues.

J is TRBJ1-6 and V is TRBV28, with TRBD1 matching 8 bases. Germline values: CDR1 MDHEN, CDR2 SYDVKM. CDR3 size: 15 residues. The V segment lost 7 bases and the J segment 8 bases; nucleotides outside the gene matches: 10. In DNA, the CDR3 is TGTGCCAGCATCCGGGACAGGCCGGCCTATTCACCCCTCCACTTT. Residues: CASIRDRPAYSPLHF.

CDR3: CASSIGGTGELFF. The CDR3 DNA is TGTGCCAGTAGTATCGGGGGCACCGGGGAGCTGTTTTTT. The rearrangement links TRBV19 to TRBJ2-2; maybe TRBD2 (6 bases). The length of the CDR3 is 13 residues. Looked up from germline, CDR1 is LNHDA and CDR2 is SQIVND (reference sequence). The V and J ends lost 3 bases and 4 bases respectively, with 6 bases between them. The entire variable domain, with the rest obtained from reference TRBV19 and TRBJ2-2, is as follows: DGGITQSPKYLFRKEGQNVTLSCEQNLNHDAMYWYRQDPGQGLRLIYYSQIVNDFQKGDIAEGYSVSREKKESFPLTVTSAQKNPTAFYLCASSIGGTGELFFGEGSRLTVL.

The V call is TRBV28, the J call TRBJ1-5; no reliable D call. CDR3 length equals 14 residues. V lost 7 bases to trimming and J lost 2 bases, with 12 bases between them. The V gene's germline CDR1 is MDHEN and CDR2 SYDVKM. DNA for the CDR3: TGTGCCAGCAATGAGGGAATACGCAATCAGCCCCAGCATTTT. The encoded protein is CASNEGIRNQPQHF. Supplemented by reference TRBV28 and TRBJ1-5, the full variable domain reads DVKVTQSSRYLVKRTGEKVFLECVQDMDHENMFWYRQDPGLGLRLIYFSYDVKMKEKGDIPEGYSVSREKKERFSLILESASTNQTSMYLCASNEGIRNQPQHFGDGTRLSIL.

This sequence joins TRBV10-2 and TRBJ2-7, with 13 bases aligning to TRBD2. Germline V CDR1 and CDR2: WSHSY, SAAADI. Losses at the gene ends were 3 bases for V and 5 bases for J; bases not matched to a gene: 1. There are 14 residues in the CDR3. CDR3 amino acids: CASSEGTSGNEQYF. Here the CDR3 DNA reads TGCGCCAGCAGTGAAGGGACTAGCGGGAACGAGCAGTACTTC.

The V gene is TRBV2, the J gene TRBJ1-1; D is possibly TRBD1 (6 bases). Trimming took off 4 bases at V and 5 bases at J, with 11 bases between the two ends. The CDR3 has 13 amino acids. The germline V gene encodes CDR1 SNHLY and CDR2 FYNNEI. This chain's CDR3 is CASSVGGTTEAFF. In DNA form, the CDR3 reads TGTGCCAGCAGTGTAGGGGGAACGACTGAAGCTTTCTTT.

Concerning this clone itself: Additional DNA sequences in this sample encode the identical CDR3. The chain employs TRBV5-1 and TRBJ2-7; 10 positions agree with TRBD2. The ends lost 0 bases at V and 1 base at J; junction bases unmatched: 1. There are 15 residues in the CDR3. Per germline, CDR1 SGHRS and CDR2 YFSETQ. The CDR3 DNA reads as TGCGCCAGCAGCTTGGAAGCGGGAGGGTCCTACGAGCAGTACTTC. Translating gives CASSLEAGGSYEQYF.

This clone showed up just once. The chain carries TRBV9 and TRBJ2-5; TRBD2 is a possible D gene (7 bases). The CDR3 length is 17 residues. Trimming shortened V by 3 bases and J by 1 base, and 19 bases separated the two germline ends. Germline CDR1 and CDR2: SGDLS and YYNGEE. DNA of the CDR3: TGTGCCAGCAGCGGGGGACATCTAAGCGGGGCCCAAGAGACCCAGTACTTC. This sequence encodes CASSGGHLSGAQETQYF.

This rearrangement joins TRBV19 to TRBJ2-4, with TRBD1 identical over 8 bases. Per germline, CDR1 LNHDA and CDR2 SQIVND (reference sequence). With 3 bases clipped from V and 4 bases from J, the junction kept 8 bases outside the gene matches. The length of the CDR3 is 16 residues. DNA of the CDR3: TGTGCCAGTAGTATTTTCGACGGACAGGGTAAAAACATTCAGTACTTC. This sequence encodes CASSIFDGQGKNIQYF.

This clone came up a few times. CDR3 bases: TGTGCCAGCAGCCGACAGGGCTCTAAAGGCTACACCTTC. Protein product: CASSRQGSKGYTF. The chain couples TRBV6-6 to TRBJ1-2; 7 positions agree with TRBD1. The trim removed 6 bases at V and 8 bases at J, leaving 9 bases unmatched. CDR1 is MNHNY, CDR2 SVGAGI, per germline (reference sequence). CDR3 length: 13 residues.

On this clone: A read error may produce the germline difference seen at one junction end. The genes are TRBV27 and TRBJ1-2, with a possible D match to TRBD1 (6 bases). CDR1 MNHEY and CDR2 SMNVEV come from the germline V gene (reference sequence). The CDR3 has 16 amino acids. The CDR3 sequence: CASSISQWGQVYGYTF. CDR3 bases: TGTGCCAGCAGTATATCCCAGTGGGGGCAGGTCTATGGCTACACCTTC.

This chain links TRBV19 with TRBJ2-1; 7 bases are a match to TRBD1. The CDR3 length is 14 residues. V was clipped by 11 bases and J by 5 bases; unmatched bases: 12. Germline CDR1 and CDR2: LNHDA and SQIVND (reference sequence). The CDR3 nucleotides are TGTGCCGCAGGGCAGACAGGGATGGACAATGAGCAGTTCTTC. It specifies CAAGQTGMDNEQFF.

CDR3 sequence (DNA): TGTGCCAGTAGTATAACGGGGTACACTGAAGCTTTCTTT. This gives the protein CASSITGYTEAFF. The chain links TRBV19 to TRBJ1-1, with unresolved D. The CDR3 covers 13 residues. CDR1 and CDR2 (germline): LNHDA, SQIVND (reference sequence). Trimming cost V 2 bases and J 3 bases, with 7 bases left between them.

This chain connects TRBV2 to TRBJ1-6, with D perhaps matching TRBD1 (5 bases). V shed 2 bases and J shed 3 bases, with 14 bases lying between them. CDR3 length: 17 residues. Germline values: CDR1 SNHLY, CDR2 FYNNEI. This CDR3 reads CASSEHGQGVYNSPLHF. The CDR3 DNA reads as TGTGCCAGCAGTGAACACGGTCAGGGTGTCTATAATTCACCCCTCCACTTT.

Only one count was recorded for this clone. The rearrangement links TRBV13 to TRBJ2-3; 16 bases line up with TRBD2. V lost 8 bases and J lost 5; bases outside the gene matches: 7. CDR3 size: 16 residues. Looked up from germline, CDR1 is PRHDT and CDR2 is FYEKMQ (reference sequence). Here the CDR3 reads CASDGTSGGAGDTQYF. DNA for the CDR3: TGTGCCAGCGATGGGACTAGCGGGGGGGCGGGAGATACGCAGTATTTT.

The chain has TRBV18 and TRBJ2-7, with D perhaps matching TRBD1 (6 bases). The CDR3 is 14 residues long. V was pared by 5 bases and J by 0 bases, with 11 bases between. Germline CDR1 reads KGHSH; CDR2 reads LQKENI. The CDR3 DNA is TGTGCCAGCTCATCGACAGGCAACTCCTACGAGCAGTACTTC. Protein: CASSSTGNSYEQYF.

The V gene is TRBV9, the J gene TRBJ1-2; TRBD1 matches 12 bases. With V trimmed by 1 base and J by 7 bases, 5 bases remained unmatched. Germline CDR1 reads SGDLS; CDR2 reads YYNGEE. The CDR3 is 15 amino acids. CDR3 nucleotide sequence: TGTGCCAGCAGCGTACTTACGGGACAGGGGGCTGGCTACACCTTC. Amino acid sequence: CASSVLTGQGAGYTF.

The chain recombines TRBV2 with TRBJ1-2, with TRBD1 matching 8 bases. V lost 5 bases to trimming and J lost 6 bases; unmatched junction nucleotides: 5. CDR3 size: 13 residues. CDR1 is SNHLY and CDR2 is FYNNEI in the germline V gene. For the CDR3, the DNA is TGTGCCAGCAGTCTGACAGGGGACCATGGCTACACCTTC. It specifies CASSLTGDHGYTF. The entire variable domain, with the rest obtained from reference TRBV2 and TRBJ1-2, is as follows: EPEVTQTPSHQVTQMGQEVILRCVPISNHLYFYWYRQILGQKVEFLVSFYNNEISEKSEIFDDQFSVERPDGSNFTLKIRSTKLEDSAMYFCASSLTGDHGYTFGSGTRLTVV.

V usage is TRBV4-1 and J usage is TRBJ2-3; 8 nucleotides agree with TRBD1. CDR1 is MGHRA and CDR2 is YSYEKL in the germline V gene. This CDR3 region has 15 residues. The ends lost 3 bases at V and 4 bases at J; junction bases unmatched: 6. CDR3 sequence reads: CASSHRTGPADTQYF. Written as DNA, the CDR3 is TGCGCCAGCAGCCATCGGACAGGGCCCGCAGATACGCAGTATTTT.

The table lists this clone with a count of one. The CDR3 loop reads CASSNRGQREQYF. The CDR3 region has the DNA TGTGCCAGCAGTAACAGGGGGCAGCGGGAGCAGTACTTC. The chain uses TRBV6-5 and TRBJ2-7; TRBD1 agrees at 9 bases. The CDR3 sequence is 13 residues long. The junction had 6 bases not matched to a gene; V was cut back by 5 bases and J by 7 bases. Germline V CDR1 and CDR2: MNHEY, SVGAGI.

CDR3 amino acids: CASSPEADTQYF. DNA for the CDR3: TGTGCCAGCTCCCCGGAGGCAGATACGCAGTATTTT. This sequence joins TRBV18 and TRBJ2-3; weak D call: TRBD2 (5 bases). Trimming stripped 6 bases from V and 4 bases from J, with 8 bases between. The CDR3 runs 12 residues. Germline values: CDR1 KGHSH, CDR2 LQKENI.

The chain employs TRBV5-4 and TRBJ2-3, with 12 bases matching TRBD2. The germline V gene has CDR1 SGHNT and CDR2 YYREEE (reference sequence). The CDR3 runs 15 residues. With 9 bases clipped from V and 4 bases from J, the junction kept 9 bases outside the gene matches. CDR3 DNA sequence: TGTGCCACTCTAGCGGGAGGGACTCTTTCAGATACGCAGTATTTT. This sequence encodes CATLAGGTLSDTQYF.

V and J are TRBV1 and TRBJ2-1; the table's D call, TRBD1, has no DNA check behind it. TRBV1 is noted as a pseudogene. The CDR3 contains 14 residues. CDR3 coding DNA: TGCACCAGCAGCTGGGACAGGGCCGGTAATGAGCAGTTCTTC. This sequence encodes CTSSWDRAGNEQFF.

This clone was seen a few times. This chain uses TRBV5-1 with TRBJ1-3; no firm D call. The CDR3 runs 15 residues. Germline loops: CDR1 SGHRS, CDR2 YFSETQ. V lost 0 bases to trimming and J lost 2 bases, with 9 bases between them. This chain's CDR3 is CASSLVSGTGNTIYF. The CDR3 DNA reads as TGCGCCAGCAGCTTGGTTTCGGGGACTGGAAACACCATATATTTT.

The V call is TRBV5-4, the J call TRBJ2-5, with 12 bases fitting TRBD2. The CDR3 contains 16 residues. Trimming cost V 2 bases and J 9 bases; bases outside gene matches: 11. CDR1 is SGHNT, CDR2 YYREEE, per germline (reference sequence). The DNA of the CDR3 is TGTGCCAGCAGCTTCTTGACTAGCGGGGGCCGCGGGGCCCAGTACTTC. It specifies CASSFLTSGGRGAQYF. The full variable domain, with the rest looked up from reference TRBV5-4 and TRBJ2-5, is ETGVTQSPTHLIKTRGQQVTLRCSSQSGHNTVSWYQQALGQGPQFIFQYYREEENGRGNFPPRFSGLQFPNYSSELNVNALELDDSALYLCASSFLTSGGRGAQYFGPGTRLLVL.

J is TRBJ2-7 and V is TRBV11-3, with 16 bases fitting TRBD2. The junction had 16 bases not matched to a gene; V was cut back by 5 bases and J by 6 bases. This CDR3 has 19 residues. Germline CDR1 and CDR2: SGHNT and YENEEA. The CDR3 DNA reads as TGTGCCAGCAGCCCATCGGGACTAGCGGGAGGGTCCCCGGTTAGCGAGCAGTACTTC. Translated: CASSPSGLAGGSPVSEQYF.